This entry is about one T cell receptor beta chain. The antigen remains undetermined. The source of the sample is a study of PD-1 blockade in classical Hodgkin lymphoma. Study-wide context: With a 2-week interval, patients received intravenous nivolumab at 3 mg/kg. The study, taken as a whole, reports: CD8+ TCR diversity did not rise significantly by C4D1, unlike CD4+. The baseline diversity of complete responders showed similarity to that of newly diagnosed patients.

Relapse after autologous stem cell transplantation occurred in every patient, and brentuximab vedotin exposure varied. CDR1 MRHNA and CDR2 SNTAGT come from the germline V gene. There are 13 residues in the CDR3. Trimming removed 5 bases from V and 7 bases from J; junction bases left unmatched: 2. This table comes from immunoSEQ multiplex PCR, and its TCRdb copy is limited to in-frame clones, with some not included. Here the sample spans 41,000 or so clones, 65% to 80% being singletons. This TCR came from a human donor with classical Hodgkin lymphoma. Sequences were derived from peripheral blood mononuclear cells (PBMCs), sampled at baseline. The J gene is TRBJ2-2, the V gene TRBV6-4; 9 bases align to TRBD2. Here the CDR3 reads CASSLSGSGELFF. Here the CDR3 DNA reads TGTGCCAGCAGTCTTAGCGGGAGCGGGGAGCTGTTTTTT.